This T cell receptor (beta chain) was sequenced for a study of OX40 agonist ivuxolimab in advanced cancers. About the research overall: Patients receiving dose escalation had hepatocellular carcinoma, melanoma, renal cell or head and neck cancer. Three patients, one with hepatocellular carcinoma and two with cutaneous melanoma, achieved partial responses.

Study conclusions and caveats: There was clonal expansion of CD4+ and CD8+ blood T cells by week 6 at 0.1 to 3.0 mg/kg. Compared with CD4+, CD8+ T cells on average had more expanded clones.

After removal of 5 bases from V and 4 bases from J, the junction contained 6 bases not matched to a gene. Looked up from germline, CDR1 is SGHRS and CDR2 is YFSETQ. This CDR3 spans 14 amino acids. The repertoire was sequenced with immunoSEQ multiplex PCR; TCRdb's copy has only in-frame clones and lacks some. The sample lists tens of thousands of clones; about three quarters were seen once. This clone was observed at least ten times. Its cognate antigen is unknown. The same CDR3 also results from other DNA sequences found in this sample. This sequence was found in an adult with an advanced solid tumor such as melanoma, head and neck, liver or kidney cancer. This sequence joins TRBV5-1 and TRBJ2-7, with 10 bases matching TRBD1. The specimen comprised CD4+ or CD8+ T cells sorted from blood, sampled in a trial of the OX40 agonist ivuxolimab. CDR3 residues: CASSVGQGGYEQYF. DNA for the CDR3: TGCGCCAGCAGTGTCGGACAGGGGGGTTACGAGCAGTACTTC. The whole variable domain, filled in from reference TRBV5-1 and TRBJ2-7, reads KAGVTQTPRYLIKTRGQQVTLSCSPISGHRSVSWYQQTPGQGLQFLFEYFSETQRNKGNFPGRFSGRQFSNSRSEMNVSTLELGDSALYLCASSVGQGGYEQYFGPGTRLTVT.